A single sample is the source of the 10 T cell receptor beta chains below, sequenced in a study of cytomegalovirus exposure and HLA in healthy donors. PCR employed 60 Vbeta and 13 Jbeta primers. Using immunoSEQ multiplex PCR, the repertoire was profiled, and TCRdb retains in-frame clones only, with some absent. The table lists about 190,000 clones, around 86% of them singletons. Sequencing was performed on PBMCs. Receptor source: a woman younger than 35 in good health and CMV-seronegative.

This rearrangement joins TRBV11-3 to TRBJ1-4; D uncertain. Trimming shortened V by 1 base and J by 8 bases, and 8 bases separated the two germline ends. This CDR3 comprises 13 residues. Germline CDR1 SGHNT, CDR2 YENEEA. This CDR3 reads CASSLAPGEKLFF. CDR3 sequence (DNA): TGTGCCAGCAGCTTAGCCCCGGGGGAAAAACTGTTTTTT. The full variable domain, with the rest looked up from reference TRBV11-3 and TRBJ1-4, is EAGVVQSPRYKIIEKKQPVAFWCNPISGHNTLYWYLQNLGQGPELLIRYENEEAVDDSQLPKDRFSAERLKGVDSTLKIQPAELGDSAVYLCASSLAPGEKLFFGSGTQLSVL.

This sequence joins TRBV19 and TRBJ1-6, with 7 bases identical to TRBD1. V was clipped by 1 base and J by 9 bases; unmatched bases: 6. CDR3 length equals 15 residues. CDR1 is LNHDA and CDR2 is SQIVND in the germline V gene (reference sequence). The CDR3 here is CASSIGTGITSPLHF. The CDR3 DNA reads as TGTGCCAGTAGTATAGGGACAGGCATTACTTCACCCCTCCACTTT.

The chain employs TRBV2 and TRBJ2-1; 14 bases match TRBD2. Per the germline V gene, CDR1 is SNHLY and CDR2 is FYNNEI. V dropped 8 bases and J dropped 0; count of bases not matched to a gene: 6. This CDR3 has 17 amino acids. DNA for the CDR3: TGTGCCAGCGGACTAGCGGGAGGCACAAGCTCCTACAATGAGCAGTTCTTC. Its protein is CASGLAGGTSSYNEQFF.

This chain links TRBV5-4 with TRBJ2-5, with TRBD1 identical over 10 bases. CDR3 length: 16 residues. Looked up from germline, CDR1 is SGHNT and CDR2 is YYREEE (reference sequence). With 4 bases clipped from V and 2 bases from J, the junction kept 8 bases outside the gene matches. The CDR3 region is CASSTRQGALQETQYF. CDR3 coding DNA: TGTGCCAGCAGCACCCGACAGGGGGCCTTACAAGAGACCCAGTACTTC.

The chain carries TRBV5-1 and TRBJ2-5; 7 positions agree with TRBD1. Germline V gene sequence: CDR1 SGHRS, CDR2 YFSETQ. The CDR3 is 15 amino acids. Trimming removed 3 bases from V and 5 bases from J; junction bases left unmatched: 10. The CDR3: CASSSDRERGETQYF. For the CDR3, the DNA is TGCGCCAGCAGCTCAGACAGGGAGAGGGGGGAGACCCAGTACTTC.

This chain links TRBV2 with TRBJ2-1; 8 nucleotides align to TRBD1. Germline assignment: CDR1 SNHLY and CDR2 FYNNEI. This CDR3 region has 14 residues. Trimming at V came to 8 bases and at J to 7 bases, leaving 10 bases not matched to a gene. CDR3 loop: CASGGQGARNEQFF. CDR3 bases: TGTGCCAGCGGGGGGCAGGGGGCGCGAAATGAGCAGTTCTTC.

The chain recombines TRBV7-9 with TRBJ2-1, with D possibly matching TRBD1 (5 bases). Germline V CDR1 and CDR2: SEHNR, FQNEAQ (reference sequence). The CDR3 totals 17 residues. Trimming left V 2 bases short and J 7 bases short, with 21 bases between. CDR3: CASSLKGNTQRRNEQFF. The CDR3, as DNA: TGTGCCAGCAGCTTAAAGGGGAACACACAGAGGCGGAATGAGCAGTTCTTC.

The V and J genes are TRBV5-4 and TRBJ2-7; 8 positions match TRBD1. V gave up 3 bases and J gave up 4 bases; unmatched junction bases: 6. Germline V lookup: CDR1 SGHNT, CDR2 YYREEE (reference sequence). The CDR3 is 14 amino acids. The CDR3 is CASSSGQALYEQYF. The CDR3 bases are TGTGCCAGCAGCTCGGGACAGGCCTTGTACGAGCAGTACTTC.

DNA for the CDR3: TGTGCCAGTAGTCCGCTCCAGGGGGTCAGGGTTAGGAACCGGGAGCTGTTTTTT. It codes for CASSPLQGVRVRNRELFF. The chain has TRBV19 and TRBJ2-2; TRBD1 agrees at 7 bases. Per the germline V gene, CDR1 is LNHDA and CDR2 is SQIVND (reference sequence). After removal of 5 bases from V and 9 bases from J, the junction contained 21 bases not matched to a gene. This CDR3 has 18 amino acids.

The chain's CDR3 is CASSAQTGVNTEAFF. The CDR3 DNA sequence: TGCGCCAGCAGCGCCCAGACAGGGGTGAACACTGAAGCTTTCTTT. The chain joins TRBV5-1 to TRBJ1-1; 8 bases align to TRBD1. CDR3 length equals 15 residues. J lost 0 bases, V lost 4 bases, and 5 bases had no gene match. The germline CDR1 and CDR2 sequences are SGHRS and YFSETQ.